These T cell receptor beta chains were read from a single sample in a study of radiotherapy plus CTLA-4 blockade in lung cancer. Sequencing was performed with immunoSEQ multiplex PCR; in TCRdb, only in-frame clones are kept and a portion is missing. Of approximately 49,000 clones in the sample, 80% to 90% are singletons; the top ten hold about a quarter. The source was peripheral blood, collected from a patient treated with radiotherapy plus ipilimumab. All receptors come from a human donor with non-small cell lung cancer whose response to radiotherapy plus ipilimumab could not be evaluated. Each CDR3 is given with its conserved first and last residue. The order of the fields is V gene, J gene, D gene, clone size, CDR3 DNA, CDR3 protein. The D gene is left open where the match is weak. Size tells how often a clone was seen (once, few, many) or the class of an expanded clone, and some rows leave it out.

TRBV25-1	TRBJ2-3	TRBD2	NA	TGTGCCAGCAAAGAACCTCTAGCGGGAGGGGACAGCACAGATACGCAGTATTTT	CASKEPLAGGDSTDTQYF
TRBV28	TRBJ1-4	TRBD1	NA	TGTGCCAGCAGTTTAACCAGGACAGGGCAGGCTGAAAAACTGTTTTTT	CASSLTRTGQAEKLFF
TRBV28	TRBJ2-4	NA	NA	TGTGCCAGCGGGGCCCCGAGGGCCAAAAACATTCAGTACTTC	CASGAPRAKNIQYF
TRBV28	TRBJ2-2	TRBD1	NA	TGTGCCAGCAGTTTACTCCGGGACAGGGTCGACACCGGGGAGCTGTTTTTT	CASSLLRDRVDTGELFF
TRBV21-1	TRBJ1-5	NA	NA	TGTGCCAGCAACCCCAGACTCCTTAGCAATCAGCCCCAGCATTTT	CASNPRLLSNQPQHF
TRBV28	TRBJ1-2	NA	NA	TGTGCCAGCAGTTTATATTCATTAGTCGGCTATGGCTACACCTTC	CASSLYSLVGYGYTF
TRBV11-2	TRBJ1-2	NA	once	TGTGCCAGCAGACAACCGGGGGGATATGGCTACACCTTC	CASRQPGGYGYTF
TRBV10-3	TRBJ2-3	NA	NA	TGTGCCACCCATCTAGGACTGGGCACAGATACGCAGTATTTT	CATHLGLGTDTQYF
TRBV7-2	TRBJ1-3	NA	NA	TGTGCCAGCAGCTTAAATGGTGGGACAAGCTCTGGAAACACCATATATTTT	CASSLNGGTSSGNTIYF
TRBV28	TRBJ2-5	TRBD2	NA	TGTGCCAGCAGGGGGGGACTAGGGGAGACCCAGTACTTC	CASRGGLGETQYF
TRBV27	TRBJ2-3	NA	NA	TGTGCCAGCAGTTTAATGGCAGGGGGGCCTCCAGATACGCAGTATTTT	CASSLMAGGPPDTQYF
TRBV29-1	TRBJ1-1	NA	NA	TGCAGCGTTGAAGGGTCTCTCCGGGGGGCTTTCTTT	CSVEGSLRGAFF
TRBV15	TRBJ1-2	NA	NA	TGTGCCACCAGCAGTGCAATCGGATTCATCAGCGGGAGTGGCTACACCTTC	CATSSAIGFISGSGYTF
TRBV28	TRBJ2-3	TRBD1	few	TGTGCCAGCAGGGGGACAGGGGGTTTAGATACGCAGTATTTT	CASRGTGGLDTQYF
TRBV6-1	TRBJ2-3	NA	NA	TGTGCCAGCAGTGAATTCTCGAGGACAGCCTCAGATACGCAGTATTTT	CASSEFSRTASDTQYF
TRBV7-8	TRBJ1-3	NA	once	TGTGCCAGCAGCACCCTTGAGGGTGGAAACACCATATATTTT	CASSTLEGGNTIYF
TRBV5-4	TRBJ2-1	TRBD2	NA	TGTGCCAGCACCGATAGGGCTAGCGGGATCCTCGGGTACAATGAGCAGTTCTTC	CASTDRASGILGYNEQFF
TRBV6-5	TRBJ1-1	NA	NA	TGTGCCAGCAGTTACTCGTACAGGGTGAACACTGAAGCTTTCTTT	CASSYSYRVNTEAFF
TRBV28	TRBJ1-4	NA	NA	TGTGCCAGCAGTTTTGTCCGGGAAGATGAAAAACTGTTTTTT	CASSFVREDEKLFF
TRBV5-1	TRBJ2-3	NA	NA	TGCGCCAGCAGCTTAGCCTCAGATACGCAGTATTTT	CASSLASDTQYF
TRBV4-2	TRBJ1-2	TRBD1	few	TGTGCCAGCAGCCTCCGACAGGGCCTTGGCTATGGCTACACCTTC	CASSLRQGLGYGYTF
TRBV28	TRBJ2-5	NA	once	TGTGCCAGCAGTTTACCCGGGACCGGGAGTGGGACCCAGTACTTC	CASSLPGTGSGTQYF
TRBV9	TRBJ2-6	TRBD1	NA	TGTGCCAGCAGCGTTAGGGACAGCTACTCTGGGGCCAACGTCCTGACTTTC	CASSVRDSYSGANVLTF
TRBV28	TRBJ2-5	NA	NA	TGTGCCAGCGCCGGACAGACTCAAGAGACCCAGTACTTC	CASAGQTQETQYF
TRBV11-2	TRBJ2-2	TRBD1	NA	TGTGCCAGCAGCCCCCCCGGGACAGAACTACCGACGAACACCGGGGAGCTGTTTTTT	CASSPPGTELPTNTGELFF
TRBV28	TRBJ2-1	NA	NA	TGTGCCAGCAGTCGCGACGGGTGGCGGGAGCAGTTCTTC	CASSRDGWREQFF
TRBV10-3	TRBJ1-3	NA	NA	TGTGCCATCAGTGAGTCTGGGGCAAACACCATATATTTT	CAISESGANTIYF
TRBV5-5	TRBJ2-7	NA	NA	TGTGCCAGCAGCCCTACGACAGCCTACGAGCAGTACTTC	CASSPTTAYEQYF
TRBV7-9	TRBJ2-7	NA	NA	TGTGCCAGCAGCTCCCCCGATGCAGGGGGGAACGAGCAGTACTTC	CASSSPDAGGNEQYF
TRBV7-9	TRBJ1-1	TRBD1	NA	TGTGCCAGCAGCTTGACAGGGCTCTTGAACACTGAAGCTTTCTTT	CASSLTGLLNTEAFF